Following are 2 T cell receptor beta chains from one sample sequenced in a study of T cell changes during pregnancy in multiple sclerosis. Here immunoSEQ multiplex PCR was the method, and the copy in TCRdb shows in-frame clones only, minus some. The data contain roughly 50,000 clones, roughly 92% of them singletons. Specimen: CD4+ T cells from peripheral blood mononuclear cells, collected after pregnancy. All receptors come from a female donor with multiple sclerosis, enrolled in a pregnancy study.

The CDR3 spells CSATPVDTQYF. The CDR3 DNA reads as TGCAGTGCTACGCCGGTGGATACGCAGTATTTT. The chain recombines TRBV20-1 with TRBJ2-3; D is undetermined. The CDR3 length is 11 residues. The ends were cut back, 4 bases at V and 6 bases at J, with 8 bases in the middle. CDR1 DFQATT and CDR2 SNEGSKA come from the germline V gene (reference sequence).

This chain joins TRBV19 and TRBJ2-2; tentative D call: TRBD1 (5 bases). This CDR3 is 15 amino acids long. Germline values: CDR1 LNHDA, CDR2 SQIVND (reference sequence). The V end was cut by 6 bases, the J end by 5 bases, with 16 bases between. The CDR3 bases are TGTGCCAGTAGCCTCAGGGTGTTCCTTACCGGGGAGCTGTTTTTT. Its translation: CASSLRVFLTGELFF.